This entry lists 13 T cell receptor beta chains sequenced from one sample in a study of T cells in Graves' hyperthyroidism and ophthalmopathy. The investigators amplified TCR beta CDR3 regions from RNA transcripts. An initial round of RT-PCR targeting the TCR CDR3 relied on the HTBI primer set. TCRdb reanalysed the multiplex PCR reads using MiXCR and keeps one entry per CDR3 protein. In the table there are hundreds of thousands of distinct CDR3 sequences, around a sixth of which are singletons. What was sequenced was blood. These TCRs come from a woman aged 45-65 years with Graves' hyperthyroidism that later progressed to Graves' ophthalmopathy.

This clonotype came up many times. V gene TRBV5-1 combines with J gene TRBJ2-1; tentatively, D is TRBD1 (6 bases). Germline CDR1 SGHRS, CDR2 YFSETQ. Trimming shortened V by 3 bases and J by 9 bases, and 10 bases separated the two germline ends. CDR3 length equals 12 residues. CDR3: CASSSQGGEQFF. The CDR3 DNA reads TGCGCCAGCAGCTCACAGGGTGGTGAGCAGTTCTTC.

The genes are TRBV2 and TRBJ1-4; a weak D match, TRBD1 (6 bases). V lost 6 bases and J lost 0, with 11 bases in between. The CDR3 contains 15 residues. CDR1 is SNHLY and CDR2 is FYNNEI in the germline V gene. The CDR3 reads CASRAGTTTNEKLFF. CDR3 coding DNA: TGTGCCAGCAGAGCCGGGACAACAACTAATGAAAAACTGTTTTTT.

There are many counts of this clonotype. The rearrangement uses TRBV6-2 or TRBV6-3 and TRBJ2-7, with 9 bases lining up with TRBD2. The J segment lost 5 bases and the V segment lost 0 bases, leaving 5 bases of the junction unmatched. This CDR3 has 15 amino acids. Germline V gene sequence: CDR1 MNHEY, CDR2 SVGEGT. This chain's CDR3 is CASSYSQRGAHEQYF. The CDR3, as DNA: TGTGCCAGCAGTTACTCGCAGCGGGGGGCCCACGAGCAGTACTTC.

Many counts were recorded for this clonotype. The gene calls are TRBV30 and TRBJ2-7; 7 nucleotides align to TRBD1. The CDR3 extends over 14 amino acids. From germline, CDR1 is GTSNPN and CDR2 SVGIG (reference sequence). V lost 4 bases to trimming and J lost 3 bases; unmatched junction nucleotides: 9. The chain's CDR3 is CAWTVGGSDYEQYF. CDR3 nucleotides: TGTGCCTGGACCGTAGGGGGCAGTGACTACGAGCAGTACTTC.

With respect to this clonotype: Germline is not matched at one junction end, which may reflect a read error. The gene calls are TRBV6-1 and TRBJ1-6, with TRBD1 as a possible D gene (5 bases). This CDR3 region has 13 residues. The germline V gene has CDR1 MNHNS and CDR2 SASEGT. CDR3 protein: CASSTGENSLLHF. The CDR3 DNA reads as TGTGCCAGCAGTACAGGAGAAAATTCACTCCTCCACTTT.

This sequence joins TRBV30 and TRBJ1-2; D perhaps matches TRBD1 (6 bases). V lost 3 bases and J lost 0, with 17 bases in between. The CDR3 sequence is 16 residues long. Looked up from germline, CDR1 is GTSNPN and CDR2 is SVGIG (reference sequence). CDR3 sequence reads: CAWRKKQGPANYGYTF. The CDR3 nucleotides read TGTGCCTGGAGGAAGAAACAGGGACCCGCTAACTATGGCTACACCTTC.

This chain uses TRBV10-1 with TRBJ2-5, with 11 bases that match TRBD1. CDR3 length: 14 residues. Germline CDR1 and CDR2: WNHNN and SYGVQD (reference sequence). Unmatched junction bases numbered 4, after V lost 4 bases and J lost 6 bases. As DNA, the CDR3 is TGCGCCAGCAGTGCGGACAGGGGGCGGCAGACCCAGTACTTC. Residues: CASSADRGRQTQYF.

At least ten counts were recorded for this clonotype. CDR3 protein: CSAQSDRGMGNQPQHF. Here the CDR3 DNA reads TGCAGTGCTCAAAGTGACAGGGGTATGGGCAATCAGCCCCAGCATTTT. The chain employs TRBV20-1 and TRBJ1-5, with TRBD1 identical over 8 bases. This CDR3 has 16 residues. Trimming at V came to 5 bases and at J to 2 bases, leaving 11 bases not matched to a gene. The germline gives CDR1 DFQATT, CDR2 SNEGSKA (reference sequence).

Many counts were recorded for this clonotype. The CDR3 spells CASSPDTASSYNEQFF. CDR3 sequence (DNA): TGCGCCAGCAGCCCGGACACAGCTAGCTCCTACAATGAGCAGTTCTTC. The chain links TRBV5-1 to TRBJ2-1, with a tentative D call TRBD1 (5 bases). CDR1 SGHRS and CDR2 YFSETQ come from the germline V gene. V was clipped by 4 bases and J by 0 bases, with 14 bases between them. This CDR3 has 16 residues.

As for this clonotype: A much more abundant neighbour one base away suggests this may be a read error. The V call is TRBV2, the J call TRBJ1-1, with a weak D call TRBD1 (5 bases). CDR1 SNHLY and CDR2 FYNNEI come from the germline V gene. This CDR3 region has 13 residues. CDR3 nucleotide sequence: TGTGCCAGTTGGACAAGCATGAACACTGAAGCTTCCTTT. Protein: CASWTSMNTEASF.

This clonotype occurred many times. J is TRBJ2-5 and V is TRBV20-1; TRBD2 agrees at 13 bases. CDR1 and CDR2 from the germline V gene are DFQATT and SNEGSKA (reference sequence). Trimming took 4 bases from V and 5 from J; bases not matched to a gene: 4. The CDR3 extends over 14 amino acids. The CDR3: CSAIRLAGGETQYF. CDR3 sequence (DNA): TGCAGTGCTATTCGACTAGCGGGGGGCGAGACCCAGTACTTC.

This clonotype appeared a few times. The chain is built from TRBV19 and TRBJ2-1; D is undetermined. The CDR3 is 14 residues long. Germline-derived CDR1 and CDR2 are LNHDA and SQIVND (reference sequence). V lost 2 bases, J lost 5 bases, and 10 bases lay in between. The CDR3 loop reads CASSIQDTNNEQFF. The CDR3 nucleotides read TGTGCCAGTAGTATACAAGACACGAACAATGAGCAGTTCTTC.

This clonotype was recorded at least ten times. This chain connects TRBV2 to TRBJ1-1; D unresolved. Trimming cost V 10 bases and J 1 base, with 7 bases left between them. The CDR3 sequence is 11 residues long. The germline V gene encodes CDR1 SNHLY and CDR2 FYNNEI. The CDR3 reads CATTANTEAFF. For the CDR3, the DNA is TGTGCCACAACAGCGAACACTGAAGCTTTCTTT. Complete variable domain (other parts from reference TRBV2 and TRBJ1-1): EPEVTQTPSHQVTQMGQEVILRCVPISNHLYFYWYRQILGQKVEFLVSFYNNEISEKSEIFDDQFSVERPDGSNFTLKIRSTKLEDSAMYFCATTANTEAFFGQGTRLTVV.